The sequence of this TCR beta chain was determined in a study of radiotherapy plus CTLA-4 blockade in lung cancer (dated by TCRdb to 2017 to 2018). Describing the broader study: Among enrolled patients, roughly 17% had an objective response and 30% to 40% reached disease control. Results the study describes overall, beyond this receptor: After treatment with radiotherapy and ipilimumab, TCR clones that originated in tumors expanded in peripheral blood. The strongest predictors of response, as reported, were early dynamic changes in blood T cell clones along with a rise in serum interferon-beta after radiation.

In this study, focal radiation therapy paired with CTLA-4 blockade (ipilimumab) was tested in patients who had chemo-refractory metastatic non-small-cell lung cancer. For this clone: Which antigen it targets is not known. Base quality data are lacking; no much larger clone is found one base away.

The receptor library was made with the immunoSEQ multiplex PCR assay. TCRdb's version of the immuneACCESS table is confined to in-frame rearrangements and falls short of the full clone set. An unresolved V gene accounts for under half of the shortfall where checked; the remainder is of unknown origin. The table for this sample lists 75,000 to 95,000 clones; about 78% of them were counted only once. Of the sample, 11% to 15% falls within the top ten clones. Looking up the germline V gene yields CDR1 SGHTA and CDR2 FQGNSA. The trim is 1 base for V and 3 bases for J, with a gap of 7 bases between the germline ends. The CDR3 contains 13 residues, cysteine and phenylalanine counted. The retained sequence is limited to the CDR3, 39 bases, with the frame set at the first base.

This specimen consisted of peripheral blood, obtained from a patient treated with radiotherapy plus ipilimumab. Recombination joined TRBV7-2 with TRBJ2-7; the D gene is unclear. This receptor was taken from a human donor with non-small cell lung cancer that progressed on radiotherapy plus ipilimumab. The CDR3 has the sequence CASSLGLNYEQYF. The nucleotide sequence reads TGTGCCAGCAGCTTAGGTCTGAACTACGAGCAGTACTTC.